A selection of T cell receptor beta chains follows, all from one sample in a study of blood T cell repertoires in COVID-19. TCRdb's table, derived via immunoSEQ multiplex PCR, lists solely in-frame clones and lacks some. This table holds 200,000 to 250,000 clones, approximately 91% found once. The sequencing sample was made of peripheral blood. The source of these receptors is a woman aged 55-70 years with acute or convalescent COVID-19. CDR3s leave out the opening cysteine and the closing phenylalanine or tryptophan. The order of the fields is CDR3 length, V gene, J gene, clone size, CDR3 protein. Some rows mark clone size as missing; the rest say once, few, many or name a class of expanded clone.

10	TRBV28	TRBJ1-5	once	ASSVENQPQH
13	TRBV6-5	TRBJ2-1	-	ASSYSRGVGNEQF
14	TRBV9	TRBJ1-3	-	ASSVGRVTSGNTIY
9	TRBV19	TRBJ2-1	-	ASSIQGEQF
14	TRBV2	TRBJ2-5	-	ASSEGLAGGQETQY
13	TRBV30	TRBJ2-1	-	AWSRRGGRNNEQF
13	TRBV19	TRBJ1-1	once	ASNSPGQGYTEAF
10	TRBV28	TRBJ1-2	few	ASSTGFNGYT
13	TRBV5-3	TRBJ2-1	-	ARSLLATGGIEQF
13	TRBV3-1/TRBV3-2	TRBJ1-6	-	ASSQAGTEGSPLH
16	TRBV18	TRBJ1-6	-	ASSPYPTGQEANSPLH
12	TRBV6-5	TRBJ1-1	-	ASSPGQARAEAF
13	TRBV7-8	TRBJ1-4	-	ASSLAGTVGEKLF
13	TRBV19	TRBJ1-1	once	ASRNLGQGTTEAF
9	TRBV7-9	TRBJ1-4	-	ASHFNEKLF
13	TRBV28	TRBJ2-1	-	ASSSTGGSYNEQF
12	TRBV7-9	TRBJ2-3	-	ASSLKLDGGTQY
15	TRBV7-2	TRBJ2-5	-	ASSLDRALAGEETQY
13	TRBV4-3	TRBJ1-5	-	ASSQDSRGFQPQH
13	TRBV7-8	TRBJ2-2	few	ASSLGGLNTGELF
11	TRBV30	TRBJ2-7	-	AWSLAGVNEQY
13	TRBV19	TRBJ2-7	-	ASSIAASNIYEQY
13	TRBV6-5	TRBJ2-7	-	ASTSGQVLANEQY
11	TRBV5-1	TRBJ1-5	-	ASSEGGNQPQH
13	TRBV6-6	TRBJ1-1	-	GGRRGGAENTEAF
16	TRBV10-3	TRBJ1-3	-	AISQHRQGASSGNTIY
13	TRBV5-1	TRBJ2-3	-	ASSPRDFNTDTQY
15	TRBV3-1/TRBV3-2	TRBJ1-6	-	ASSQGLSRQGNSPLH